These 13 T cell receptor beta chains were all obtained from the same sample, sequenced in a study of blood T cells in healthy people across ages. Combining a sample-barcoded 5' primer with a J-beta primer mix, a second PCR ran for 7 to 11 cycles. TCRdb reprocessed the 5' RACE reads with MiXCR, giving one entry per CDR3 protein. The repertoire holds under 2,000,000 distinct CDR3 sequences, 40% to 55% seen once, with approximately 2% in the top ten. The material sequenced was blood. Receptors were obtained from a woman aged 40-49 years in good health.

This sequence joins TRBV14 and TRBJ2-1; D perhaps matches TRBD2 (6 bases). CDR1 is SGHDN, CDR2 FVKESK, per germline. With 0 bases removed from V and 4 bases from J, the gap between germline ends came to 13 bases. The CDR3 consists of 16 residues. The CDR3 DNA follows: TGTGCCAGCAGCCAAGAAGTTTTGGCGGGGTACAATGAGCAGTTCTTC. It encodes CASSQEVLAGYNEQFF. Complete variable domain (other parts from reference TRBV14 and TRBJ2-1): EAGVTQFPSHSVIEKGQTVTLRCDPISGHDNLYWYRRVMGKEIKFLLHFVKESKQDESGMPNNRFLAERTGGTYSTLKVQPAELEDSGVYFCASSQEVLAGYNEQFFGPGTRLTVL.

The V call is TRBV6-5, the J call TRBJ1-6; D unresolved. Trimming pared 0 bases from V and 14 bases from J, leaving 5 bases between. There are 11 residues in the CDR3. The V gene's germline CDR1 is MNHEY and CDR2 SVGAGI. CDR3 protein: CASSYSGALHF. In DNA form, the CDR3 reads TGTGCCAGCAGTTACTCGGGAGCCCTCCACTTT.

The chain uses TRBV7-9 and TRBJ2-7; tentatively, D is TRBD2 (6 bases). The CDR3 covers 15 residues. The germline V and J ends were trimmed by 2 bases and 2 bases, with 13 bases remaining between them. The germline V gene has CDR1 SEHNR and CDR2 FQNEAQ (reference sequence). The CDR3 loop is CASSLTGGATYEQYF. The CDR3 DNA follows: TGTGCCAGCAGCTTAACGGGCGGGGCCACCTACGAGCAGTACTTC.

This clonotype occurred a few times. This sequence joins TRBV12-3 or TRBV12-4 and TRBJ2-1; 7 positions agree with TRBD1. The CDR3 has 16 amino acids. V dropped 1 base and J dropped 12; count of bases not matched to a gene: 15. The DNA for the CDR3 is TGTGCCAGCAGTTTAGTTTCCACACGGGACAGCCTATGGCAGTTCTTC. Translating it yields CASSLVSTRDSLWQFF.

This chain links TRBV2 with TRBJ1-4, with D maybe TRBD1 (6 bases). V was shortened by 4 bases and J by 4 bases, with 13 bases between the two germline ends. The CDR3 is 15 residues long. CDR1 SNHLY and CDR2 FYNNEI come from the germline V gene. CDR3 in amino acids: CASSAQGHSNEKLFF. The CDR3 DNA is TGTGCCAGCAGTGCACAGGGACATAGTAATGAAAAACTGTTTTTT.

This clonotype was seen more than once but under ten times. The gene calls are TRBV12-3 or TRBV12-4 and TRBJ2-4; 9 bases are a match to TRBD1. The CDR3 consists of 15 residues. Trimming cost V 6 bases and J 0 bases; bases outside gene matches: 3. CDR3 coding DNA: TGTGCCAGCAGCGACAGGGGGATAGCCAAAAACATTCAGTACTTC. Translation gives CASSDRGIAKNIQYF.

The rearrangement links TRBV27 to TRBJ2-3; D is perhaps TRBD1 or TRBD2 (6 bases each). Looked up from germline, CDR1 is MNHEY and CDR2 is SMNVEV (reference sequence). This CDR3 is 15 amino acids long. Trimming removed 2 bases from V and 4 bases from J, with 13 bases in between. The CDR3 here is CASSLVGGYADTQYF. The CDR3 region has the DNA TGTGCCAGCAGTTTAGTGGGGGGCTACGCAGATACGCAGTATTTT.

V is TRBV12-3 or TRBV12-4 and J is TRBJ1-5; D remains unclear. The V end lost 4 bases, the J end lost 0 bases, and 10 bases lay between the germline ends. The CDR3 is made up of 15 amino acids. CDR3 DNA sequence: TGTGCCAGCAGTTCCGGAGACACTAGCAATCAGCCCCAGCATTTT. Protein sequence: CASSSGDTSNQPQHF.

In regard to this clonotype: A much larger clonotype is one base distant, so this may be a read error. J is TRBJ2-7 and V is TRBV29-1; D is undetermined. From germline, CDR1 is SQVTM and CDR2 ANQGSEA. The V end lost 3 bases, the J end lost 7 bases, and 7 bases lay between the germline ends. The CDR3 loop spans 10 amino acids. The CDR3 protein is CSVDSAEQYF. The CDR3 bases are TGCAGCGTTGATAGTGCTGAGCAGTACTTC.

The V and J genes are TRBV7-2 and TRBJ1-1; 7 nucleotides agree with TRBD1. The CDR3 contains 13 residues. V trimming: 6 bases; J trimming: 4 bases; junction bases outside the gene matches: 5. Germline V gene data show CDR1 as SGHTA and CDR2 as FQGNSA. The DNA for the CDR3 is TGTGCCAGCAGTACTGGACAGGCCACTGAAGCTTTCTTT. Protein product: CASSTGQATEAFF.

The table lists this clonotype with a count of one. This chain links TRBV7-9 with TRBJ1-2, with 9 bases identical to TRBD1. The J segment lost 9 bases and the V segment lost 5 bases, leaving 10 bases of the junction unmatched. There are 14 residues in the CDR3. Germline V gene lookup returns CDR1 SEHNR and CDR2 FQNEAQ (reference sequence). CDR3 DNA sequence: TGTGCCAGCAGCGTAGATCTGGGACAGGGAAGCTACACCTTC. Translated: CASSVDLGQGSYTF.

The rearrangement joins TRBV25-1 to TRBJ1-4, with TRBD1 identical over 7 bases. Germline V gene lookup returns CDR1 MGHDK and CDR2 SYGVNS. This CDR3 spans 14 amino acids. The junction had 7 bases not matched to a gene; V was cut back by 5 bases and J by 7 bases. The CDR3 DNA is TGTGCCAGCAGTACTAGGGGGCAGGGTGAAAAACTGTTTTTT. Residues: CASSTRGQGEKLFF.

This clonotype was counted many times. The chain carries TRBV6-5 and TRBJ2-3; 8 bases match TRBD1. V was pared by 6 bases and J by 1 base, with 6 bases of the junction left unmatched. Germline V gene sequence: CDR1 MNHEY, CDR2 SVGAGI. This CDR3 is 15 amino acids long. The DNA of the CDR3 is TGTGCCAGCAGCCATCTGGACAGGGGCACAGATACGCAGTATTTT. It codes for CASSHLDRGTDTQYF.